This T cell receptor beta chain was identified during a study of cytomegalovirus exposure and HLA in healthy donors. This CDR3 is 16 amino acids long. The germline V gene encodes CDR1 LGHNA and CDR2 YNFKEQ. Deletions cut 0 bases from V and 5 bases from J, with 17 bases between. There were likely unrecorded immune exposures, though donors were nominally healthy when sampled. Study-wide points: In a later analysis, an Asian-associated ancestry cluster reportedly showed fewer N-insertions than the approximately 660-donor mean.

The PCR had 60 Vbeta and 13 Jbeta primers. Repertoires were generated with immunoSEQ multiplex PCR, while TCRdb's copy carries only in-frame clones and drops some. The sample lists some 130,000 clones; 65% to 90% were seen once. About this clone: Antigen unknown.

Sequenced input: PBMCs. V gene TRBV4-2 combines with J gene TRBJ2-7; D is unresolved. The clonotype comes from a male donor in good health and CMV-seropositive. In DNA form, the CDR3 reads TGTGCCAGCAGCCAAGATTTGGCAGTTCTTAGCCACGAGCAGTACTTC. It is translated as CASSQDLAVLSHEQYF.